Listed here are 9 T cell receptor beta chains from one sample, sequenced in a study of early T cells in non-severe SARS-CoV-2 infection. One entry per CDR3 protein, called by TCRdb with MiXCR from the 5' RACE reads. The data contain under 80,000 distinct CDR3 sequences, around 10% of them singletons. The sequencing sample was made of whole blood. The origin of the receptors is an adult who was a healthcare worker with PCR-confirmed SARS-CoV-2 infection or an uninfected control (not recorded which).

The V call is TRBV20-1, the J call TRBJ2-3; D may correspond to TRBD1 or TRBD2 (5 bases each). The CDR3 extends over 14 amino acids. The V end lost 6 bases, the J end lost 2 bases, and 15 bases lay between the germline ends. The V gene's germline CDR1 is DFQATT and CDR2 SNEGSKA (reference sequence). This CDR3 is CSAPGPGLTDTQYF. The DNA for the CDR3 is TGCAGTGCCCCGGGGCCAGGGCTCACAGATACGCAGTATTTT.

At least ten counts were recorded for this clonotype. The CDR3, as DNA: TGTGCCAGCAGTCCGGGACTAGCGGTCTACAATGAGCAGTTCTTC. It translates to CASSPGLAVYNEQFF. The chain links TRBV12-3 or TRBV12-4 to TRBJ2-1; 11 nucleotides align to TRBD2. The CDR3 is 15 residues long. Germline trimming cut 5 bases from V and 3 bases from J; bases unmatched to any gene: 3.

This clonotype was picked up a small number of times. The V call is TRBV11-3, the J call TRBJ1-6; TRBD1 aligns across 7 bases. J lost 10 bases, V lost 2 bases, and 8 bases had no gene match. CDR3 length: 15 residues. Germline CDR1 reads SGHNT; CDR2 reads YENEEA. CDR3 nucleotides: TGTGCCAGCAGCTTATCAACAGGGGTACGGTCACCCCTCCACTTT. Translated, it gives CASSLSTGVRSPLHF. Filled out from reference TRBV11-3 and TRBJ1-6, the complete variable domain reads EAGVVQSPRYKIIEKKQPVAFWCNPISGHNTLYWYLQNLGQGPELLIRYENEEAVDDSQLPKDRFSAERLKGVDSTLKIQPAELGDSAVYLCASSLSTGVRSPLHFGNGTRLTVT.

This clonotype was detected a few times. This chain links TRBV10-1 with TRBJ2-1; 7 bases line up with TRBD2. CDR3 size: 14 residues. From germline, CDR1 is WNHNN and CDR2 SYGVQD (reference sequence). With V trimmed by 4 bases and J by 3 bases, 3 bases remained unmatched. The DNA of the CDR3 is TGCGCCAGCAGTGCCGGGGGGTACTACAATGAGCAGTTCTTC. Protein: CASSAGGYYNEQFF.

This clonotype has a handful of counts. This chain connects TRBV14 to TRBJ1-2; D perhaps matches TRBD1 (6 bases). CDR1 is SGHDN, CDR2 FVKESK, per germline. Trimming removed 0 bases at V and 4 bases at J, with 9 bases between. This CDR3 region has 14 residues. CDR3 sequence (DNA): TGTGCCAGCAGCCAAGACGGCAGGGGCTATGGCTACACCTTC. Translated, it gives CASSQDGRGYGYTF.

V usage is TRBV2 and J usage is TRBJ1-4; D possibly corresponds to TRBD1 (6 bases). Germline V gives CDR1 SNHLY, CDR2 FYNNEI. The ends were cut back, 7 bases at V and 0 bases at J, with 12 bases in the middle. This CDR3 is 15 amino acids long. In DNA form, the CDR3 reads TGTGCCAGCACCGGGACACTTGCAACTAATGAAAAACTGTTTTTT. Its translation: CASTGTLATNEKLFF.

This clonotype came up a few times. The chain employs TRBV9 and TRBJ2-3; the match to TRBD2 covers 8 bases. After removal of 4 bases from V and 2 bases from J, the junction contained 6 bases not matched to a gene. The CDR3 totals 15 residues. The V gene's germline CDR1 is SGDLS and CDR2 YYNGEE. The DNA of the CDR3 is TGTGCCAGCAGCCCGAGCGGGGGCCTCACAGATACGCAGTATTTT. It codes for CASSPSGGLTDTQYF.

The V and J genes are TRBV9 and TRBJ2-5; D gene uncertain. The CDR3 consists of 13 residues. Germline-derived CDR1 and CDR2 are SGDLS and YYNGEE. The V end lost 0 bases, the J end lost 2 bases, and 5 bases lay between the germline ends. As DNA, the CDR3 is TGTGCCAGCAGCGTAGGACCGCAAGAGACCCAGTACTTC. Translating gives CASSVGPQETQYF.

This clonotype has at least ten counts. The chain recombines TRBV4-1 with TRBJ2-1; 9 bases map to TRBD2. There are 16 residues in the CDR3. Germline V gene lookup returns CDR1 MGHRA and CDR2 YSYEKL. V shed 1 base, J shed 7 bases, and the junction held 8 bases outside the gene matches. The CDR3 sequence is CASSQVFAGGVNEQFF. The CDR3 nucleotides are TGCGCCAGCAGCCAAGTGTTCGCGGGAGGGGTGAATGAGCAGTTCTTC.